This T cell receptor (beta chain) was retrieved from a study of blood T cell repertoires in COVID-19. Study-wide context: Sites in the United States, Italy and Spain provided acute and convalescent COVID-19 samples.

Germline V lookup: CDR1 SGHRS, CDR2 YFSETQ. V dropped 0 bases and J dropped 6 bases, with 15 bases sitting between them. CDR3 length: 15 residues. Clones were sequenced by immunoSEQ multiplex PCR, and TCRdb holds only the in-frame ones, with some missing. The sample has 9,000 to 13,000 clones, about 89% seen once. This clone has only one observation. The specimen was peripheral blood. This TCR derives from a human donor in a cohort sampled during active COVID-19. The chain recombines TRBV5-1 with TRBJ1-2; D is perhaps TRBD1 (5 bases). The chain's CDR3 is CASSLGQGQVNGYTF. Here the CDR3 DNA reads TGCGCCAGCAGCTTGGGTCAGGGTCAAGTGAATGGCTACACCTTC.